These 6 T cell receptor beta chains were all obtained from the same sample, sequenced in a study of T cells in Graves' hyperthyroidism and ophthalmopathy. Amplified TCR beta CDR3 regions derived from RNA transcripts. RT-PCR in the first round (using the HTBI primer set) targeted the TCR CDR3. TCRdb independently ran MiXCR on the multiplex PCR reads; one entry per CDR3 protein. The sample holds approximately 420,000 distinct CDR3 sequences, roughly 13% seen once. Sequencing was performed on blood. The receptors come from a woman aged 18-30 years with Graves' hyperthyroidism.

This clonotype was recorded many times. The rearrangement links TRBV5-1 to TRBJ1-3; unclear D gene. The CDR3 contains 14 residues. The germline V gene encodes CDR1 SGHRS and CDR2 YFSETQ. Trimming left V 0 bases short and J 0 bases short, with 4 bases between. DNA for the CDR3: TGCGCCAGCAGCTTGGAGGCCTCTGGAAACACCATATATTTT. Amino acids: CASSLEASGNTIYF. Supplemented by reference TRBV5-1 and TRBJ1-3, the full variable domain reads KAGVTQTPRYLIKTRGQQVTLSCSPISGHRSVSWYQQTPGQGLQFLFEYFSETQRNKGNFPGRFSGRQFSNSRSEMNVSTLELGDSALYLCASSLEASGNTIYFGEGSWLTVV.

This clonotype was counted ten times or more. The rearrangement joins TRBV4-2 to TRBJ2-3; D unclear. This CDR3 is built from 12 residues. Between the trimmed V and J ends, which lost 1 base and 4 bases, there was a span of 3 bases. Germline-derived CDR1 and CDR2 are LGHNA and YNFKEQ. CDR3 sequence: CASSQGPDTQYF. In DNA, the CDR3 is TGTGCCAGCAGCCAAGGTCCAGATACGCAGTATTTT.

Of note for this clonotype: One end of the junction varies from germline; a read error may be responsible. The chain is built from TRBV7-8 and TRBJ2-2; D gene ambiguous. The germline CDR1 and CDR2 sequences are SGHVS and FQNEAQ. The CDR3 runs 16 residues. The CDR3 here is CAGSKTVETNTGELFF. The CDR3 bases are TGTGCCGGCAGCAAAACCGTAGAAACGAACACCGGGGAGCTGTTTTTT. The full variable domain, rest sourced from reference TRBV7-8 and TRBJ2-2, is GAGVSQSPRYKVAKRGQDVALRCDPISGHVSLFWYQQALGQGPEFLTYFQNEAQLDKSGLPSDRFFAERPEGSVSTLKIQRTQQEDSAVYLCAGSKTVETNTGELFFGEGSRLTVL.

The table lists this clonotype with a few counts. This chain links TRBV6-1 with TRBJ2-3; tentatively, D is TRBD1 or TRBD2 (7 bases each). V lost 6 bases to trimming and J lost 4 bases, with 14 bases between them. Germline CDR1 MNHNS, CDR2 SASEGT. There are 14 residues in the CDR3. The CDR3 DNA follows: TGTGCCAGCAGGGGGGCAGGGGGGGCAGATACGCAGTATTTT. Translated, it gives CASRGAGGADTQYF.

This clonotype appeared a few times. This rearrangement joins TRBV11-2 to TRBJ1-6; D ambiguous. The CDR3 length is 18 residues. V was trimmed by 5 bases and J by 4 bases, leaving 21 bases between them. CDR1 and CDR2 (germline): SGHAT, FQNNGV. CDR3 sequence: CASSPLAALREYNSPLHF. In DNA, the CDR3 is TGTGCCAGCAGCCCCCTCGCGGCTCTCCGCGAGTATAATTCACCCCTCCACTTT.

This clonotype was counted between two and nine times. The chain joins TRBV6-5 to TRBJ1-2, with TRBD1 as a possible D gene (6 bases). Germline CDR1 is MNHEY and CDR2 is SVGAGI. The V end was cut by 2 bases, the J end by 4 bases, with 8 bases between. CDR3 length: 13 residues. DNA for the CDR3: TGTGCCAGCAGTTACCCCAGGGGCTATGGCTACACCTTC. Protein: CASSYPRGYGYTF.